Described below is a single T cell receptor beta chain sequence and its context. The sample comes from a study of blood T cell repertoires in COVID-19. V trimming: 0 bases; J trimming: 3 bases; junction bases outside the gene matches: 2. The CDR3 covers 16 residues. The germline CDR1 and CDR2 sequences are SGHRS and YFSETQ. TCRdb keeps only in-frame clones here, not all; method: immunoSEQ multiplex PCR. Of some 330,000 clones listed, 92% are singletons. V is TRBV5-1 and J is TRBJ1-5, with 11 bases that match TRBD1. The receptor was derived from a woman younger than 45 who had recovered from COVID-19. The sample was PBMCs or T cells enriched from blood (not recorded which). CDR3 nucleotide sequence: TGCGCCAGCAGCTTGGGGACAGGGGGCGCCAATCAGCCCCAGCATTTT. The encoded protein is CASSLGTGGANQPQHF. Complete variable domain (other parts from reference TRBV5-1 and TRBJ1-5): KAGVTQTPRYLIKTRGQQVTLSCSPISGHRSVSWYQQTPGQGLQFLFEYFSETQRNKGNFPGRFSGRQFSNSRSEMNVSTLELGDSALYLCASSLGTGGANQPQHFGDGTRLSIL.